The entry below gives a single TCR beta chain sequence along with its context. This record belongs to a study of blood T cell repertoires in COVID-19. Study-level background: COVID-19 samples, acute and convalescent, were from the United States, Italy and Spain.

Looked up from germline, CDR1 is SEHNR and CDR2 is FQNEAQ (reference sequence). With 3 bases removed from V and 6 bases from J, the gap between germline ends came to 8 bases. This CDR3 comprises 12 residues. Produced via immunoSEQ multiplex PCR; TCRdb's table is partial and in-frame only. The table includes 200,000 to 250,000 clones, roughly 85% detected once. The Seattle patients, enrolled during active infection, were followed longitudinally. Sequences were obtained from peripheral blood. This TCR came from a woman in her 70s with COVID-19, enrolled during active disease. This chain links TRBV7-9 with TRBJ1-2; D is perhaps TRBD1 (5 bases). The CDR3 coding sequence is TGTGCCAGCAGCTTTCCAGGGCATGGCTACACCTTC. Amino acid sequence: CASSFPGHGYTF.